The 19 T cell receptor beta chains reported below all come from one sample, sequenced in a study of T cell responses to AZD1222 COVID-19 vaccine. The data were produced by immunoSEQ multiplex PCR, yet TCRdb's version contains in-frame clones alone and is incomplete. The table records 150,000 to 200,000 clones, approximately 92% of them present only once. The sequenced sample was peripheral blood, obtained on day 0 of AZD1222 vaccination. These receptors originate from an adult in good health.

The gene calls are TRBV29-1 and TRBJ2-2; no clear D gene. The CDR3 is 15 residues long. Trimming cost V 4 bases and J 1 base, with 13 bases left between them. Per the germline V gene, CDR1 is SQVTM and CDR2 is ANQGSEA. CDR3 sequence: CSVVRVYGNTGELFF. CDR3 DNA: TGCAGCGTTGTCCGGGTTTACGGGAACACCGGGGAGCTGTTTTTT.

This clone was recorded once. This CDR3 reads CASSPNLPLGRFNEKLFF. DNA of the CDR3: TGTGCCAGCTCACCAAATCTTCCATTGGGACGGTTTAATGAAAAACTGTTTTTT. The chain uses TRBV18 and TRBJ1-4, with D perhaps matching TRBD1 (5 bases). Per germline, CDR1 KGHSH and CDR2 LQKENI. The CDR3 is made up of 18 amino acids. Trimming stripped 2 bases from V and 4 bases from J, with 20 bases between.

V and J are TRBV5-6 and TRBJ1-6; a possible D gene is TRBD1 (5 bases). The V and J ends lost 4 bases and 10 bases respectively, with 15 bases between them. CDR3 length: 14 residues. Germline assignment: CDR1 SGHDT and CDR2 YYEEEE. The CDR3 DNA follows: TGTGCCAGCAGCCCGTGGGGGTTGGAATCACCCCTCCACTTT. Translation gives CASSPWGLESPLHF.

The chain joins TRBV12-3 or TRBV12-4 to TRBJ2-3; D tentatively reads TRBD1 or TRBD2 (5 bases each). CDR3 length: 13 residues. V was cut by 6 bases and J by 2 bases, with 9 bases left in between. As DNA, the CDR3 is TGTGCCAGCAGAAGGGACCTCACAGATACGCAGTATTTT. It specifies CASRRDLTDTQYF.

The V and J genes are TRBV18 and TRBJ1-1; unclear D gene. Germline-derived CDR1 and CDR2 are KGHSH and LQKENI. The CDR3 spans 13 residues. V lost 4 bases to trimming and J lost 1 base, with 7 bases between them. The CDR3 sequence is CASSLDWNTEAFF. In DNA, the CDR3 is TGTGCCAGCTCACTTGATTGGAACACTGAAGCTTTCTTT.

The chain is built from TRBV12-5 and TRBJ1-2; TRBD1 agrees at 9 bases. Unmatched junction bases numbered 15, after V lost 6 bases and J lost 1 base. The germline V gene encodes CDR1 LGHNT and CDR2 FRNRAP. The CDR3 totals 18 residues. CDR3 sequence (DNA): TGTGCTAGTGGCCGTTCTGGGACAGGGCCTATAAGTAACTATGGCTACACCTTC. This translates into CASGRSGTGPISNYGYTF. The full variable domain, rest sourced from reference TRBV12-5 and TRBJ1-2, is DARVTQTPRHKVTEMGQEVTMRCQPILGHNTVFWYRQTMMQGLELLAYFRNRAPLDDSGMPKDRFSAEMPDATLATLKIQPSEPRDSAVYFCASGRSGTGPISNYGYTFGSGTRLTVV.

The genes are TRBV7-9 and TRBJ1-2; TRBD1 is a possible D gene (6 bases). This CDR3 comprises 14 residues. In germline, CDR1 is SEHNR, CDR2 FQNEAQ (reference sequence). V lost 3 bases, J lost 2 bases, and 10 bases lay in between. Here the CDR3 DNA reads TGTGCCAGCAGCTTCCAGGGGTTCAACTATGGCTACACCTTC. Amino acids: CASSFQGFNYGYTF.

Notes on this clone: Without the conserved terminal phenylalanine or tryptophan, this CDR3 likely stems from a read error. The DNA is omitted, as the CDR3 cannot be located on it reliably, and the CDR3 follows TCRdb's listing. The chain uses TRBV29-1 and TRBJ1-2; TRBD1 is taken as the D call from the table, unchecked against the DNA. Germline CDR1 and CDR2: SQVTM and ANQGSEA. With termini counted, the CDR3 has 13 amino acids. The CDR3 protein is CSVDNPTDRGTII.

CDR3 coding DNA: TGTGCCAGCAGCACCCAAGCAAGGGCGGGGGCCTATCAGCCCCAGCATTTT. Protein sequence: CASSTQARAGAYQPQHF. The chain couples TRBV7-2 to TRBJ1-5, with D possibly TRBD1 on 6 matching bases. The CDR3 loop spans 17 amino acids. Trimming took 5 bases from V and 5 from J, leaving 22 bases between them. Germline V gives CDR1 SGHTA, CDR2 FQGNSA.

This sequence joins TRBV10-3 and TRBJ1-5; 7 bases line up with TRBD1. V was pared by 4 bases and J by 3 bases, with 6 bases of the junction left unmatched. This CDR3 is built from 15 residues. Germline V gene data show CDR1 as ENHRY and CDR2 as SYGVKD. CDR3 in amino acids: CAISGTGSNNQPQHF. DNA of the CDR3: TGTGCCATCAGTGGGACAGGAAGCAACAATCAGCCCCAGCATTTT.

This chain links TRBV30 with TRBJ1-6; D possibly corresponds to TRBD1 (5 bases). CDR1 GTSNPN and CDR2 SVGIG come from the germline V gene (reference sequence). CDR3 length: 14 residues. V gave up 4 bases and J gave up 5 bases, with 12 bases separating them. The CDR3 sequence is CAWTGTGDNSPLHF. In nucleotides, the CDR3 is TGTGCCTGGACGGGTACAGGAGATAATTCACCCCTCCACTTT.

This clone has just one count. The V and J genes are TRBV28 and TRBJ1-1; a possible D gene is TRBD1 (5 bases). The CDR3 has 14 amino acids. V was shortened by 7 bases and J by 0 bases, with 12 bases between the two germline ends. Germline CDR1 is MDHEN and CDR2 is SYDVKM. The CDR3 region is CASKIGHLNTEAFF. Here the CDR3 DNA reads TGTGCCAGCAAGATCGGACACTTGAACACTGAAGCTTTCTTT. Full variable domain (missing parts from reference TRBV28 and TRBJ1-1): DVKVTQSSRYLVKRTGEKVFLECVQDMDHENMFWYRQDPGLGLRLIYFSYDVKMKEKGDIPEGYSVSREKKERFSLILESASTNQTSMYLCASKIGHLNTEAFFGQGTRLTVV.

V is TRBV20-1 and J is TRBJ1-1; D perhaps matches TRBD1 (6 bases). V lost 3 bases, J lost 5 bases, and 28 bases lay in between. There are 18 residues in the CDR3. The germline V gene has CDR1 DFQATT and CDR2 SNEGSKA (reference sequence). The CDR3 nucleotides read TGCAGTGCTAGTTGGGGAACAGGGTTTGTTTCCAGACGGACTGAAGCTTTCTTT. Translating gives CSASWGTGFVSRRTEAFF.

In its sample, this clone was seen a few times. The J gene is TRBJ2-7, the V gene TRBV18; TRBD2 matches 7 bases. Germline V gene lookup returns CDR1 KGHSH and CDR2 LQKENI. After removal of 6 bases from V and 6 bases from J, the junction contained 14 bases not matched to a gene. CDR3 length equals 15 residues. Here the CDR3 reads CASSEASGLASEQYF. CDR3 coding DNA: TGTGCCAGCTCCGAGGCTAGCGGACTTGCCTCCGAGCAGTACTTC.

J is TRBJ1-5 and V is TRBV2, with 8 bases that match TRBD1. V dropped 6 bases and J dropped 3; count of bases not matched to a gene: 7. There are 15 residues in the CDR3. CDR1 is SNHLY, CDR2 FYNNEI, per germline. The CDR3 reads CASSATGGLNQPQHF. The CDR3 DNA sequence: TGTGCCAGCAGCGCCACAGGGGGGCTCAATCAGCCCCAGCATTTT.

V usage is TRBV2 and J usage is TRBJ1-2; 7 bases agree with TRBD1. The V segment lost 6 bases and the J segment 0 bases; nucleotides outside the gene matches: 4. The CDR3 totals 14 residues. Germline V gene lookup returns CDR1 SNHLY and CDR2 FYNNEI. CDR3 protein: CASRYRGPNYGYTF. As DNA, the CDR3 is TGTGCCAGCAGATACAGGGGTCCTAACTATGGCTACACCTTC.

The rearrangement uses TRBV6-5 and TRBJ1-2; D gene ambiguous. Germline CDR1 MNHEY, CDR2 SVGAGI. V was shortened by 8 bases and J by 8 bases, with 15 bases between the two germline ends. This CDR3 spans 12 amino acids. Here the CDR3 DNA reads TGTGCCAGCTCCGACTCCATAGGGGGCTACACCTTC. Encoded protein: CASSDSIGGYTF.

The chain is built from TRBV29-1 and TRBJ1-1; tentative D call: TRBD1 (5 bases). CDR1 and CDR2 (germline): SQVTM, ANQGSEA. V lost 4 bases to trimming and J lost 0 bases, with 12 bases between them. The CDR3 spans 14 residues. The CDR3 coding sequence is TGCAGCGTTGGGAAGGGACGCGTGAACACTGAAGCTTTCTTT. Translating gives CSVGKGRVNTEAFF.

The DNA of the CDR3 is TGCGCCAGCAGTCAACGACAGGGTGATCAGCCCCAGCATTTT. It encodes CASSQRQGDQPQHF. The V call is TRBV23-1, the J call TRBJ1-5; TRBD1 agrees at 7 bases. TRBV23-1 is an ORF; its function is uncertain. The V and J ends lost 2 bases and 5 bases, in that order; junction bases with no gene match: 3. CDR3 length equals 14 residues.